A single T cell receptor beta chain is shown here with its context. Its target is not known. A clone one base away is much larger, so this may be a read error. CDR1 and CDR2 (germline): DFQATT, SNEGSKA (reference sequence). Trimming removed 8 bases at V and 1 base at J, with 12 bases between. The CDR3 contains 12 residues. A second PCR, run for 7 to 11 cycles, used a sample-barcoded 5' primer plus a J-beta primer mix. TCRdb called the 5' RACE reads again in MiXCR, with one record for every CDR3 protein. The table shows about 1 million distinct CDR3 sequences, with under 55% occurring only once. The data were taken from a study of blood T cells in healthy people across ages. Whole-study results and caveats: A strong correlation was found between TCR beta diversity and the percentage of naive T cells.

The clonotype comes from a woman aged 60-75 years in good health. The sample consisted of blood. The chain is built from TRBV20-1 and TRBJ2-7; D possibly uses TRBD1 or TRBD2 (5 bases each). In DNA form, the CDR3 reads TGCAGTCCCGTGGGACCGTCCTACGAGCAGTACTTC. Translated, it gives CSPVGPSYEQYF.